Listed below are T cell receptor beta chains from one sample, sequenced in a study of shared clonotypes between healthy human individuals. Repertoires were generated with immunoSEQ multiplex PCR, while TCRdb's copy carries only in-frame clones and drops some. The sample includes approximately 810,000 clones, almost 95% of them seen just once. Sequencing was performed on naive CD8+ T cells sorted from blood. The source of these receptors is a man younger than 40 in good health. The CDR3 runs from the conserved cysteine through the conserved F or W. D genes are given only for firm matches.

CDR3aa: CASSQFARGYEQYF
CDR3nt: TGCGCCAGCAGCCAATTCGCCCGGGGATACGAGCAGTACTTC
j_gene: TRBJ2-7
d_gene: -
v_gene: TRBV4-1

CDR3aa: CAISEWDRDTYEQYF
CDR3nt: TGTGCCATCAGTGAATGGGACAGGGACACCTACGAGCAGTACTTC
j_gene: TRBJ2-7
d_gene: TRBD1
v_gene: TRBV10-3

CDR3aa: CASSPPGLAGYQNYEQYF
CDR3nt: TGTGCCAGCAGCCCACCCGGACTAGCGGGATATCAAAACTACGAGCAGTACTTC
j_gene: TRBJ2-7
d_gene: TRBD2
v_gene: TRBV5-6

CDR3aa: CASSFRTGHTGELFF
CDR3nt: TGTGCCAGCAGCTTCCGGACAGGGCACACCGGGGAGCTGTTTTTT
j_gene: TRBJ2-2
d_gene: TRBD1
v_gene: TRBV7-9

CDR3aa: CATSTRETQYF
CDR3nt: TGTGCCACCAGCACCCGGGAGACCCAGTACTTC
j_gene: TRBJ2-5
d_gene: -
v_gene: TRBV15

CDR3aa: CASSLGQGGTYEQYF
CDR3nt: TGTGCCAGCAGCTTAGGGCAAGGGGGAACCTACGAGCAGTACTTC
j_gene: TRBJ2-7
d_gene: -
v_gene: TRBV5-4

CDR3aa: CASSLAQGNEQFF
CDR3nt: TGTGCCAGCAGCTTGGCCCAGGGGAATGAGCAGTTCTTC
j_gene: TRBJ2-1
d_gene: -
v_gene: TRBV5-6

CDR3aa: CASSVGVRETDTQYF
CDR3nt: TGTGCCAGCAGCGTAGGGGTTCGGGAAACAGATACGCAGTATTTT
j_gene: TRBJ2-3
d_gene: -
v_gene: TRBV9

CDR3aa: CASSLDGTSSQAQYF
CDR3nt: TGTGCCAGCAGCTTAGATGGTACTAGCAGCCAGGCCCAGTACTTC
j_gene: TRBJ2-5
d_gene: -
v_gene: TRBV11-3

CDR3aa: CASSIGTGYAYEQYF
CDR3nt: TGTGCCAGTAGTATCGGGACAGGGTATGCCTACGAGCAGTACTTC
j_gene: TRBJ2-7
d_gene: TRBD1
v_gene: TRBV19

CDR3aa: CASSEWPGFYEQYF
CDR3nt: TGTGCCAGCAGTGAATGGCCAGGGTTCTACGAGCAGTACTTC
j_gene: TRBJ2-7
d_gene: -
v_gene: TRBV6-1

CDR3aa: CASSLWTGATDTQYF
CDR3nt: TGCGCCAGCAGTCTGTGGACAGGGGCCACAGATACGCAGTATTTT
j_gene: TRBJ2-3
d_gene: TRBD1
v_gene: TRBV5-1

CDR3aa: CASSPRIGAVVYEQFF
CDR3nt: TGTGCCAGCAGTCCCCGTATAGGGGCAGTAGTATATGAGCAGTTCTTC
j_gene: TRBJ2-1
d_gene: -
v_gene: TRBV27

CDR3aa: CSVEGQGYPHEQYF
CDR3nt: TGCAGCGTTGAAGGGCAGGGGTACCCCCACGAGCAGTACTTC
j_gene: TRBJ2-7
d_gene: -
v_gene: TRBV29-1

CDR3aa: CASSLKDRARRKLFF
CDR3nt: TGTGCCAGCAGTTTAAAGGACAGAGCTAGACGAAAACTGTTTTTT
j_gene: TRBJ1-4
d_gene: -
v_gene: TRBV27

CDR3aa: CASSFGTSYNEQFF
CDR3nt: TGTGCCAGCAGTTTCGGGACGTCTTACAATGAGCAGTTCTTC
j_gene: TRBJ2-1
d_gene: -
v_gene: TRBV27